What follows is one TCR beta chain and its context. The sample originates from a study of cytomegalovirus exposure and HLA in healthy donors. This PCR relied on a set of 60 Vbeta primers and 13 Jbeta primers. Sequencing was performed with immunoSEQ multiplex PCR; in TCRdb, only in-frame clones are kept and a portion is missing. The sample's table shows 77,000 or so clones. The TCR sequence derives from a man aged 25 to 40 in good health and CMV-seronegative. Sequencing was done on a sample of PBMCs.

CDR3 DNA: TGTGCCAGCAGCTTAGAACCGGTGACAGATACGCAGTATTTT. This translates into CASSLEPVTDTQYF. The gene calls are TRBV11-2 and TRBJ2-3; the D is unclear. V lost 0 bases to trimming and J lost 3 bases, with 7 bases between them. The length of the CDR3 is 14 residues. Germline CDR1 SGHAT, CDR2 FQNNGV. The whole variable domain, filled in from reference TRBV11-2 and TRBJ2-3, reads EAGVAQSPRYKIIEKRQSVAFWCNPISGHATLYWYQQILGQGPKLLIQFQNNGVVDDSQLPKDRFSAERLKGVDSTLKIQPAKLEDSAVYLCASSLEPVTDTQYFGPGTRLTVL.